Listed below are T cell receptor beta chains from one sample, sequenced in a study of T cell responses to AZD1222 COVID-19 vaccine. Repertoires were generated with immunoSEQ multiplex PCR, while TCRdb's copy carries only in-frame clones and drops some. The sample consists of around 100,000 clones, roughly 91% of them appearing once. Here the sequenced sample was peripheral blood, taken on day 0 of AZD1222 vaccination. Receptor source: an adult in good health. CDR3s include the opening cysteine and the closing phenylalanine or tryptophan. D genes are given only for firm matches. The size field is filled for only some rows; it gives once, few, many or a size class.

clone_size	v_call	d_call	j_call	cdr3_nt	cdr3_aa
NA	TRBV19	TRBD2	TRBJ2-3	TGTGCCAGCCTACGGACTAGCGCAAGCACAGATACGCAGTATTTT	CASLRTSASTDTQYF
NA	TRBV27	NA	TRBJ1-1	TGTGCCAGCAGCCGACAGCTGAACACTGAAGCTTTCTTT	CASSRQLNTEAFF
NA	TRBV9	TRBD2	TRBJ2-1	TGTGCCAGCAGCGCAACTAGCGGCGGTGCCCTATACAATGAGCAGTTCTTC	CASSATSGGALYNEQFF
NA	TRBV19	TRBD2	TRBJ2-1	TGTGCCAGTAGTGCAGTAGCGGGCTCCTACAATGAGCAGTTCTTC	CASSAVAGSYNEQFF
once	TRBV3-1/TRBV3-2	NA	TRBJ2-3	TGTGCCAGCAGCCAGGGGAGTCCTAGCACAGATACGCAGTATTTT	CASSQGSPSTDTQYF
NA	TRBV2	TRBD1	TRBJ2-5	TGTGCCAGCAGTGGACAGGGGATAGGTAGGGAGACCCAGTACTTC	CASSGQGIGRETQYF
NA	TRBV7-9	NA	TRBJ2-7	TGTGCCAGCAGCTTACAGGCTAGCAGGTGGTACGAGCAGTACTTC	CASSLQASRWYEQYF
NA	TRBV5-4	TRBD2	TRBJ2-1	TGTGCCAGCAGTTTAACTTGGACTAGCGGGAATGAGCAGTTCTTC	CASSLTWTSGNEQFF
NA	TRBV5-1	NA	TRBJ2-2	TGCGCCAGCAGCAACACGATAGCGCAAGCGAACACCGGGGAGCTGTTTTTT	CASSNTIAQANTGELFF
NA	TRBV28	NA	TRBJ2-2	TGTGCCAGCAGTTGGCCGTCAGGCACCGGGGAGCTGTTTTTT	CASSWPSGTGELFF
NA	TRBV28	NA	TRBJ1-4	TGTGCCAGCAGGGCTCATTGGGAGGTTGAAAAACTGTTTTTT	CASRAHWEVEKLFF
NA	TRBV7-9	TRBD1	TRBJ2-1	TGTGCCAGCAGCTTGGGAGGGACAGGGAAAAACAATGAGCAGTTCTTC	CASSLGGTGKNNEQFF
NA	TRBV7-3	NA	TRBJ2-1	TGTGCCAGCAGCTTAACCCAGGGAAAGAATGAGCAGTTCTTC	CASSLTQGKNEQFF
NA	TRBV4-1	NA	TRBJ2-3	TGCGCCAGCAGCCAGAGCTGGACAGATACGCAGTATTTT	CASSQSWTDTQYF
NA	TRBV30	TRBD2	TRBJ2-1	TGTGCCTGGAGTTACAAAGCGGGAGTAGGGAGGGACAATGAGCAGTTCTTC	CAWSYKAGVGRDNEQFF
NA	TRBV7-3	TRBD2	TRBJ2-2	TGTGCCAGCAGCTTACCAGCGGGAGGAGTCGGGGAGCTGTTTTTT	CASSLPAGGVGELFF
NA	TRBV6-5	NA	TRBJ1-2	TGTGCCAGCAGCAGGGGCAGGGACTATGGCTACACCTTC	CASSRGRDYGYTF
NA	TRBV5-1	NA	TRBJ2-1	TGCGCCAGCAGCCTCTCAGGGCATGAGCAGTTCTTC	CASSLSGHEQFF
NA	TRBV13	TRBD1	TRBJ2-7	TGTGCCAGCAGCCCGCGCGGACAGGGGGCAAACTACGAGCAGTACTTC	CASSPRGQGANYEQYF
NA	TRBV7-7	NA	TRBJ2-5	TGTGCCAGCAGCCCGCAGGCTAGCCCGTTACTAGAGACCCAGTACTTC	CASSPQASPLLETQYF
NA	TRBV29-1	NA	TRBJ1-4	TGCAGCGTAAGGCCGCGGCAGGCTATGGGAGCTAATGAAAAACTGTTTTTT	CSVRPRQAMGANEKLFF
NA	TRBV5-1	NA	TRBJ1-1	TGCGCCAGCAGCTTGTATCCACGGGGGGCGCGGACTGAAGCTTTCTTT	CASSLYPRGARTEAFF
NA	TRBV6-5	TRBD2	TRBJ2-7	TGTGCCAGCAGTTTGGCTAGCGGTGCCTACGAGCAGTACTTC	CASSLASGAYEQYF
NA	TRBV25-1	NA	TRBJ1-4	TGTGCCAGTTACAGGGAAAAACTGTTTTTT	CASYREKLFF
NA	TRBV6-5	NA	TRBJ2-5	TGTGCCAGCAGTTCCAGGGGCGGGAAGTACCAAGAGACCCAGTACTTC	CASSSRGGKYQETQYF
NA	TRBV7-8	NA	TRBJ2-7	TGTGCCAGCAGCTTAGAGACAGCCCTTTCAACGATCGAGCAGTACTTC	CASSLETALSTIEQYF
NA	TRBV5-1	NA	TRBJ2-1	TGCGCCAGCAGCTTGGCCGGCCCTCCCCAGTTCTTC	CASSLAGPPQFF
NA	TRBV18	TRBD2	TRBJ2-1	TGTGCCAGCTCACCACCCATAGCGGGAGGCTACAATGAGCAGTTCTTC	CASSPPIAGGYNEQFF
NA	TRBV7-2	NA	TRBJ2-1	TGTGCCAGCAGCTTAGGTAATATTTACAATGAGCAGTTCTTC	CASSLGNIYNEQFF
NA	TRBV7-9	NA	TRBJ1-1	TGTGCCAGCATCAACCCCTCTGGGGCGCGTTTAGATGAAGCTTTCTTT	CASINPSGARLDEAFF
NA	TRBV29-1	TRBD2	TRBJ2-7	TGCAGCGTGCGGCCGGGACTAGGGTTTTCCGAGCAGTACTTC	CSVRPGLGFSEQYF
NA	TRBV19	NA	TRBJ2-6	TGTGCCAGTAGTATAGATTTCTCTGGGGCCAACGTCCTGACTTTC	CASSIDFSGANVLTF
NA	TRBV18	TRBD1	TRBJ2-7	TGTGCCAGCTCACCTCAAGAGACAGGGTCCCTCTACGAGCAGTACTTC	CASSPQETGSLYEQYF
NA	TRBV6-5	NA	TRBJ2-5	TGTGCCAGCAGGGGAGAGACCCAGTACTTC	CASRGETQYF
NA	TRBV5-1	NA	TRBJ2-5	TGCGCCAGCAGCTTGGAATGGGGGAGGTGGGAGACCCAGTACTTC	CASSLEWGRWETQYF
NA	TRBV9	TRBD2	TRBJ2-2	TGTGCCAGCAGCCTAGCGGGGAATTTGGACACCGGGGAGCTGTTTTTT	CASSLAGNLDTGELFF
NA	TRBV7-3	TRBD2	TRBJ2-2	TGTGCCAGCAGCCCCCCCGGGGGGGGCCACACCGGGGAGCTGTTTTTT	CASSPPGGGHTGELFF
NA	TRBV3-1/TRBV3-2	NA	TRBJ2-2	TGTGCCAGCAGCCCCGGGGGTCGGGGCGGGGAGCTGTTTTTT	CASSPGGRGGELFF
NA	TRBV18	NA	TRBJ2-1	TGTGCCAGCTCACCACAGACAGGAACCATCTACAATGAGCAGTTCTTC	CASSPQTGTIYNEQFF
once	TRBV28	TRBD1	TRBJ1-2	TGTGCCAGCAACTTGGGACAGATGTATGGCTACACCTTC	CASNLGQMYGYTF
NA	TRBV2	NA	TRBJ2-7	TGTGCCAGCAGTGCGGGGGTCTCCTACGAGCAGTACTTC	CASSAGVSYEQYF
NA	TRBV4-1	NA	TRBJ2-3	TGCGCCAGCAGGCTAGGGGCAGCCAGCACAGATACGCAGTATTTT	CASRLGAASTDTQYF
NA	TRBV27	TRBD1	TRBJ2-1	TGTGCCAGCAGTATTTCCGGGACAGGGGGGTTGAATGAGCAGTTCTTC	CASSISGTGGLNEQFF
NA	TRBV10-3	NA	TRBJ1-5	TGTGCCACGAAAGGAGGGGCTGAACAGCCCCAGCATTTT	CATKGGAEQPQHF
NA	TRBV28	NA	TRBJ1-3	TGTGCCACACCCCAGGTGAGCTCTGGAAACACCATATATTTT	CATPQVSSGNTIYF
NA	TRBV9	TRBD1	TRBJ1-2	TGTGCCAGCAGCGCCGGGACAGGGGGCTTCATTGCGGATGGCTACACCTTC	CASSAGTGGFIADGYTF
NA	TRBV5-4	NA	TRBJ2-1	TGTGCCAGCAGCTTGGCCGGAGGGAATGAGCAGTTCTTC	CASSLAGGNEQFF
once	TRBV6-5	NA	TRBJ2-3	TGTGCCAGCAGTTCAGAGGGGAGCGATACGCAGTATTTT	CASSSEGSDTQYF
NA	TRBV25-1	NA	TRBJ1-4	TGTGCCAGCAGTGGGAGGGCGGGTGAAAAACTGTTTTTT	CASSGRAGEKLFF
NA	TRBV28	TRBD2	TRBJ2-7	TGTGCCAGCAGTCCGGGGACTATCGGCGAGCAGTACTTC	CASSPGTIGEQYF
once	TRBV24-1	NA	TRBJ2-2	TGTGCCACCAGTGATCATGGAACAGGCCGCACCGGGGAGCTGTTTTTT	CATSDHGTGRTGELFF
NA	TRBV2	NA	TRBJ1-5	TGTGCCAGCAGTGACGAATATCAGCCCCAGCATTTT	CASSDEYQPQHF
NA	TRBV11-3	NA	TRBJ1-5	TGTGCCAGCAGCTTAGTTCCGTGGTGTAGGGGATATGATCAGCCCCAGCATTTT	CASSLVPWCRGYDQPQHF
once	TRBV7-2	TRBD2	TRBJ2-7	TGTGCCAGCAGCTTAGCGGCGGGGGGGCCGATACCCCCCTACGAGCAGTACTTC	CASSLAAGGPIPPYEQYF
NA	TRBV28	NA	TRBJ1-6	TGTGCCAGCAGACGGGGCGACTCACCCCTCCACTTT	CASRRGDSPLHF